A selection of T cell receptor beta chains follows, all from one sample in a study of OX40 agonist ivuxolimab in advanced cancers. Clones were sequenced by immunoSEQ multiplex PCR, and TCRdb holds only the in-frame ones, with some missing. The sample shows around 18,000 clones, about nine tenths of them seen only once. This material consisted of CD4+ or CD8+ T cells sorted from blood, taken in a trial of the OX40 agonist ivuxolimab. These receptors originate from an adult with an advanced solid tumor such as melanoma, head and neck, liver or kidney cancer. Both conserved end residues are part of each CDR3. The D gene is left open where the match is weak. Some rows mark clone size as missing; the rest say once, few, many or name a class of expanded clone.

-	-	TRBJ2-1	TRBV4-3	TGCGCCAGCAGCCAAGACTCGTCAACCACTTACAATGAGCAGTTCTTC	CASSQDSSTTYNEQFF
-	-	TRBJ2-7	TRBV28	TGTGCCAGCAGTTCCCCGGGGAGCTCCTCATCCTACGAGCAGTACTTC	CASSSPGSSSSYEQYF
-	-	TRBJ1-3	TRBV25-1	TGTGCCACCCGGGACTCTGGAAACACCATATATTTT	CATRDSGNTIYF
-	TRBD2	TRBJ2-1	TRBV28	TGTGCCAGCAATCCCCTTTATGGACTAGACTACAATGAGCAGTTCTTC	CASNPLYGLDYNEQFF
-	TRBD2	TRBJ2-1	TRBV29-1	TGCAGCGTCGGGCTAGCGGGAGAGTTTGAGCAGTTCTTC	CSVGLAGEFEQFF
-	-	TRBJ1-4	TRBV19	TGTGCCAGTAGTACGGTCGTTTCTAATGAAAAACTGTTTTTT	CASSTVVSNEKLFF
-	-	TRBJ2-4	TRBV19	TGTGCCAGTACTAGGTCAGGGGTAGCCAAAAACATTCAGTACTTC	CASTRSGVAKNIQYF
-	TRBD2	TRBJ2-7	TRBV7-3	TGTGCCAGCAGCCCCGGACTAGCGGGAGGGCCAGGCTCCTACGAGCAGTACTTC	CASSPGLAGGPGSYEQYF
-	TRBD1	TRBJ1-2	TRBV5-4	TGTGCCAGCAGCTCAACGTCACAGGGGCCGGGCTATGGCTACACCTTC	CASSSTSQGPGYGYTF
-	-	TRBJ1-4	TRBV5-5	TGTGCCAGCAGCTTGGCCGAGGGATCTGGGGAAAAACTGTTTTTT	CASSLAEGSGEKLFF
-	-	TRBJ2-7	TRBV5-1	TGCGCCAGCTATTCCGAGGGGGGCGAGCAGTACTTC	CASYSEGGEQYF
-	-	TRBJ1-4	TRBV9	TGTGCCAGCAGCGTAGGTGATGGCTCTAATGAAAAACTGTTTTTT	CASSVGDGSNEKLFF
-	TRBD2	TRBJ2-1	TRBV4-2	TGTGCCAGCAGCCAAGATTACGGGACTAGTTCCAATGAGCAGTTCTTC	CASSQDYGTSSNEQFF
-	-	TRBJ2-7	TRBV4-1	TGCGCCAGCAGCCTCTATAGCGCGAGCTCCTACGAGCAGTACTTC	CASSLYSASSYEQYF
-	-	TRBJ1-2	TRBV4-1	TGCGCCAGCAGCCAAGATTCGGGGTTTGCCGATGGCTACACCTTC	CASSQDSGFADGYTF
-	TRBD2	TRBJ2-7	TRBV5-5	TGTGCCAGCAGCTTGTTAGCGGGAGTCCGAGAGCAGTACTTC	CASSLLAGVREQYF
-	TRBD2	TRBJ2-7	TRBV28	TGTGCCAGCAGTTCCAAAATCCTAATAGCGGGACGCTACGAGCAGTACTTC	CASSSKILIAGRYEQYF
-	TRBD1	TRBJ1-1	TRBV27	TGTGCCAGCAGTCTCGGACAGGGGGCAGGAGCTTTCTTT	CASSLGQGAGAFF
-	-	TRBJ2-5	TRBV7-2	TGTGCCAGCAGCCCTTACCAAGAGACCCAGTACTTC	CASSPYQETQYF
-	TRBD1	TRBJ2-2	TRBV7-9	TGTGCCAGCAGCGAGGCGGGTACAGGGGCTGGGGAGCTGTTTTTT	CASSEAGTGAGELFF
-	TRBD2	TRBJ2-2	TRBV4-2	TGTGCCAGCAGCCAAGAAGCGGGATACACCGGGGAGCTGTTTTTT	CASSQEAGYTGELFF
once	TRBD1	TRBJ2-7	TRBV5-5	TGTGCCAGCAGCTTGGGGACAGGGACCGAGCAGTACTTC	CASSLGTGTEQYF
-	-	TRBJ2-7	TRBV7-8	TGTGCCAGCAGGGGTCAGGGTACCTACGAGCAGTACTTC	CASRGQGTYEQYF
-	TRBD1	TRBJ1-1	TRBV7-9	TGTGCCAGCAGCTTAGGACAGGGGTACACTGAAGCTTTCTTT	CASSLGQGYTEAFF
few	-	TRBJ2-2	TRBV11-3	TGTGCCAGCAGCTTAGTGGAGGGAAACACCGGGGAGCTGTTTTTT	CASSLVEGNTGELFF
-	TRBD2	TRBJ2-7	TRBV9	TGTGCCAGCAGCCCCTCAGACCCCGGGACTACGAATTACGAGCAGTACTTC	CASSPSDPGTTNYEQYF
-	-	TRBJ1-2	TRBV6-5	TGTGCCAGCAGTTCCCAGGGAGGAGGGCTCTATGGCTACACCTTC	CASSSQGGGLYGYTF
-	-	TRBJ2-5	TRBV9	TGTGCCAGCAGCGTAGGGGCAAACCAAGAGACCCAGTACTTC	CASSVGANQETQYF
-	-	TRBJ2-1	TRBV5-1	TGCGCCAGCAGCCACCGGGACTTGAGCTCCTACAATGAGCAGTTCTTC	CASSHRDLSSYNEQFF
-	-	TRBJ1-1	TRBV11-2	TGTGCCAGCAGCTCCCACACGAACACTGAAGCTTTCTTT	CASSSHTNTEAFF
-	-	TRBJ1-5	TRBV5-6	TGTGCCAGCAGCTTCAATGGGTGGAATCAGCCCCAGCATTTT	CASSFNGWNQPQHF
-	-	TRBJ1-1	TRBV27	TGTGCCAGCAGTTTATCCTTCTCTGCTGAAGCTTTCTTT	CASSLSFSAEAFF
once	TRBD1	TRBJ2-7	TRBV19	TGTGCCAGTAGACCCGGGACAGAGGGCTCCTACGAGCAGTACTTC	CASRPGTEGSYEQYF
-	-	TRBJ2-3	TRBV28	TGTGCCAGCAGCAGGACTGCTTTCGCTACGCAGTATTTT	CASSRTAFATQYF
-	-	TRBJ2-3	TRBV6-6	TGTGCCAGCAGTTACTCGGGACATCAGGTAGATACGCAGTATTTT	CASSYSGHQVDTQYF
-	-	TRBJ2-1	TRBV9	TGTGCCAGCAGCGTAGGGGGAGGCTCCTACAATGAGCAGTTCTTC	CASSVGGGSYNEQFF
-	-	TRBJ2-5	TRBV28	TGTGCCAGCAGTTTAGGAACGGGATTGGGGACCCAGTACTTC	CASSLGTGLGTQYF
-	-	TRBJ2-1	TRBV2	TGTGCCGGCACGGCGGAAAACAATGAGCAGTTCTTC	CAGTAENNEQFF
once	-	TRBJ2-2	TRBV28	TGTGCCAGCAGTTTAACTCGGGGGTCCGGGGAGCTGTTTTTT	CASSLTRGSGELFF
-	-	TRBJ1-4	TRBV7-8	TGTGCCAGCACCCGGTGGGGCCGGGGTTCAACTAATGAAAAACTGTTTTTT	CASTRWGRGSTNEKLFF
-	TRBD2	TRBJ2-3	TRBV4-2	TGTGCCAGCAGCCAGACTAGCGGGAGGACGCTCGATACGCAGTATTTT	CASSQTSGRTLDTQYF
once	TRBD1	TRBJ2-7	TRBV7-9	TGTGCCAGCAGCTTAGCGGACAGGGGGCCCGAGCAGTACTTC	CASSLADRGPEQYF
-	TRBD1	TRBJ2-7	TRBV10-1	TGCGCCAGCAGTGAGAAGGGGGAAAGGACAGGACCTTACGAGCAGTACTTC	CASSEKGERTGPYEQYF
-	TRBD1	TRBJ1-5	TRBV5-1	TGCGCCAGCAGCCCCGGGACAGCGAATCAGCCCCAGCATTTT	CASSPGTANQPQHF
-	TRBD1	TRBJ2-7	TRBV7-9	TGTGCCAGCAGTTCCCGGGACAGCTACGAGCAGTACTTC	CASSSRDSYEQYF
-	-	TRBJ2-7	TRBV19	TGTGCCAGTAGTCCTGGTTACGAGCAGTACTTC	CASSPGYEQYF
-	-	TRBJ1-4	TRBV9	TGTGCCAGCAGCGGCCCCGCCTCAACTAATGAAAAACTGTTTTTT	CASSGPASTNEKLFF
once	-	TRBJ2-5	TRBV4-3	TGCGCCAGCAGCCAAGATAGAGTCGGGAGCGGAGAGACCCAGTACTTC	CASSQDRVGSGETQYF
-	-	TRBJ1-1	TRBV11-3	TGTGCCAGCAGCTCAGACCCTAGCGAAGCTTTCTTT	CASSSDPSEAFF
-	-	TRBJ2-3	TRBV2	TGTGCCAGCAGTTTTCCCGGGGTTCGCACAGATACGCAGTATTTT	CASSFPGVRTDTQYF
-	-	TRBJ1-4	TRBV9	TGTGCCAGCAGTGATTACGGGACGGCTGGTGAAAAACTGTTTTTT	CASSDYGTAGEKLFF
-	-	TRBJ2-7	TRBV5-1	TGCGCCAGCAGCTTCCTTGGGGCCCACGAGCAGTACTTC	CASSFLGAHEQYF
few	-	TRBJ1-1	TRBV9	TGTGCCAGCAGCTCGGGGAACACTGAAGCTTTCTTT	CASSSGNTEAFF
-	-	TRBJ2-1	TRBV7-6	TGTGCCAGCAGCCCCGAGGCCTACAATGAGCAGTTCTTC	CASSPEAYNEQFF
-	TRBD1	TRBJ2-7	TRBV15	TGTGCCACCAGCAGAGATCGGAACAGGGGCAACGAGCAGTACTTC	CATSRDRNRGNEQYF
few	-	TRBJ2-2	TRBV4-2	TGTGCCAGCAGCCAAGTGACCGGGGAGCTGTTTTTT	CASSQVTGELFF
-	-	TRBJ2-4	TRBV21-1	TGTGCCGGACAGGGACTTTTTGTTCCCAAAAACATTCAGTACTTC	CAGQGLFVPKNIQYF
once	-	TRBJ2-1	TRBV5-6	TGTGCCAGCAGCTTGGTGGGCGGTAGCTCCTACAATGAGCAGTTCTTC	CASSLVGGSSYNEQFF
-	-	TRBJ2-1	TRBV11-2	TGTGCCAGCAGTTCTATAGTAAGGGCGGAGCAGTTCTTC	CASSSIVRAEQFF
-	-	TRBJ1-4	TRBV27	TGTGCCAGCAGTTTGGAACAGCCAACTAATGAAAAACTGTTTTTT	CASSLEQPTNEKLFF